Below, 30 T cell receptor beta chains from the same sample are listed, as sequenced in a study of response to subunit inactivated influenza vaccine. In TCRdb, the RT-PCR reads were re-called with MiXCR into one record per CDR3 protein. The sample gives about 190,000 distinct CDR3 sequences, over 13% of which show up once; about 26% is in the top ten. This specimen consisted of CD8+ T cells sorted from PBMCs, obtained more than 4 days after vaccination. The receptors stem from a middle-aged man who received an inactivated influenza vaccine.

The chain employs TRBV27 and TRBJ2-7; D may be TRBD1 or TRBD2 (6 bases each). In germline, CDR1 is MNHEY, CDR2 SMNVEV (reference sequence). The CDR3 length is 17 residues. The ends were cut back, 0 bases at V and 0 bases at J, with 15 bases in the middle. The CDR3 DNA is TGTGCCAGCAGTTTATCTGGGGGGCAATATTTCTCCTACGAGCAGTACTTC. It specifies CASSLSGGQYFSYEQYF.

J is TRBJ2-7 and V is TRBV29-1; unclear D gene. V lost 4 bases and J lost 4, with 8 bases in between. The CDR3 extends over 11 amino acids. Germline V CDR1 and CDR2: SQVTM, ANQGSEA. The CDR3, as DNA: TGCAGCGTTGTTTTCCGATACGAGCAGTACTTC. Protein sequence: CSVVFRYEQYF.

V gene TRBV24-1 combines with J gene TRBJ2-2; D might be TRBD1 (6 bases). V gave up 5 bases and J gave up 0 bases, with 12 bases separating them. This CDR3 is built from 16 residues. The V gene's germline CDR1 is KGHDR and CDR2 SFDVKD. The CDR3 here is CATSGPGTTNTGELFF. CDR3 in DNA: TGTGCCACCAGTGGGCCCGGGACAACGAACACCGGGGAGCTGTTTTTT.

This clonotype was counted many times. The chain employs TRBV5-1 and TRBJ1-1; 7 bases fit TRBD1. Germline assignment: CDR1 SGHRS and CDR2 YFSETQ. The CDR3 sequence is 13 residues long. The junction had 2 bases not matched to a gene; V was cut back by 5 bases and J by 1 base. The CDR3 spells CASRTGENTEAFF. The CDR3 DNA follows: TGCGCCAGCAGAACAGGGGAGAACACTGAAGCTTTCTTT.

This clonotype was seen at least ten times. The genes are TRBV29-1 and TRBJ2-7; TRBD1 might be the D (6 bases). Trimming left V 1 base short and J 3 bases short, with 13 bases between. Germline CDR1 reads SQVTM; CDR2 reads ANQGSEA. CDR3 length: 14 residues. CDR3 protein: CSVEGEGQIYEQYF. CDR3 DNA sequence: TGCAGCGTTGAAGGTGAAGGACAGATCTACGAGCAGTACTTC.

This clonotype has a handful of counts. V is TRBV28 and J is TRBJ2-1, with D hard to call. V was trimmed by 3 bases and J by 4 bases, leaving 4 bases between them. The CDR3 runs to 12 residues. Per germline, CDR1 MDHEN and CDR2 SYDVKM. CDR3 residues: CASSFGYNEQFF. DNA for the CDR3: TGTGCCAGCAGTTTTGGGTACAATGAGCAGTTCTTC.

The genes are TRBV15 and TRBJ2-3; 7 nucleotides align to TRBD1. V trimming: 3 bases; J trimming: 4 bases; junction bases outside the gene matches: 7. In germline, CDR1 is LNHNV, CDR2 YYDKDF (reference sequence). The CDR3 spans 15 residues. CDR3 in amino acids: CATSRADRAADTQYF. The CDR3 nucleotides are TGTGCCACCAGCAGGGCTGACAGGGCCGCAGATACGCAGTATTTT. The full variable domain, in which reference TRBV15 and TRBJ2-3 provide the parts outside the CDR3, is DAMVIQNPRYQVTQFGKPVTLSCSQTLNHNVMYWYQQKSSQAPKLLFHYYDKDFNNEADTPDNFQSRRPNTSFCFLDIRSPGLGDTAMYLCATSRADRAADTQYFGPGTRLTVL.

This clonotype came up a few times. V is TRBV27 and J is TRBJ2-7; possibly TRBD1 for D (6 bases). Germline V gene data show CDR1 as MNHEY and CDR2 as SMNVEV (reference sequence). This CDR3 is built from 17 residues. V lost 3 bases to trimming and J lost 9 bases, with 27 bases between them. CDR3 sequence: CASSFNRVRPGLWRQYF. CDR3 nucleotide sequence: TGTGCCAGCAGTTTTAACAGGGTGCGTCCGGGCCTTTGGCGGCAGTACTTC.

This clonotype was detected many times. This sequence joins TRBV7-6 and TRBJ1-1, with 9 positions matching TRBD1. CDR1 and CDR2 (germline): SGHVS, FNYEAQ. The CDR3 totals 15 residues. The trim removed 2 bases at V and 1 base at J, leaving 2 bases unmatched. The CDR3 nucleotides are TGTGCCAGCAGCTTATCGGGACAGGGGAACACTGAAGCTTTCTTT. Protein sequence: CASSLSGQGNTEAFF.

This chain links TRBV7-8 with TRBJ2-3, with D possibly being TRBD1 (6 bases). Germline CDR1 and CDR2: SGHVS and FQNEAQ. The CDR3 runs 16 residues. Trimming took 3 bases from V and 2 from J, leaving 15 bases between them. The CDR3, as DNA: TGTGCCAGCAGCTTCGGCCAGGGGTTTGCCACAGATACGCAGTATTTT. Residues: CASSFGQGFATDTQYF. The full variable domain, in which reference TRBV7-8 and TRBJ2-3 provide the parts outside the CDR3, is GAGVSQSPRYKVAKRGQDVALRCDPISGHVSLFWYQQALGQGPEFLTYFQNEAQLDKSGLPSDRFFAERPEGSVSTLKIQRTQQEDSAVYLCASSFGQGFATDTQYFGPGTRLTVL.

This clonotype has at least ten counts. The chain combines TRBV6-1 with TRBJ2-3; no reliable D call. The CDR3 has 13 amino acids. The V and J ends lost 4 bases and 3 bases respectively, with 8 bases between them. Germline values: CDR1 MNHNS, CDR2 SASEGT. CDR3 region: CASSGFVTDTQYF. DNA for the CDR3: TGTGCCAGCAGTGGTTTCGTGACAGATACGCAGTATTTT.

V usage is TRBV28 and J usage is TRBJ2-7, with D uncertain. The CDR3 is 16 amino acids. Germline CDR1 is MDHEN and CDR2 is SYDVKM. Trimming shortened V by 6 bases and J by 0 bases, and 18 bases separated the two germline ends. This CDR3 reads CASSRSPTATSYEQYF. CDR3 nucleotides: TGTGCCAGCAGCCGTAGCCCCACAGCGACCTCCTACGAGCAGTACTTC.

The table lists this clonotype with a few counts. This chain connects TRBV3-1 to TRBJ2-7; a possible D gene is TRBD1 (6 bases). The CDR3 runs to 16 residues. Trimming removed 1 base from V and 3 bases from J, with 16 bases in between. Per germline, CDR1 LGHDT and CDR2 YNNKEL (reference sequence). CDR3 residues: CASSQVPDSPFYEQYF. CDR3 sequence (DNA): TGTGCCAGCAGCCAAGTCCCGGACAGCCCTTTCTACGAGCAGTACTTC.

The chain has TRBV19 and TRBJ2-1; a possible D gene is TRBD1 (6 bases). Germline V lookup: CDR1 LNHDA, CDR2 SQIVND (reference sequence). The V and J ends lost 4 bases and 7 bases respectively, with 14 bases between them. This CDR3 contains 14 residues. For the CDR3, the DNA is TGTGCCAGTAGTACAGGGGCCTCTGGGAATGAGCAGTTCTTC. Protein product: CASSTGASGNEQFF.

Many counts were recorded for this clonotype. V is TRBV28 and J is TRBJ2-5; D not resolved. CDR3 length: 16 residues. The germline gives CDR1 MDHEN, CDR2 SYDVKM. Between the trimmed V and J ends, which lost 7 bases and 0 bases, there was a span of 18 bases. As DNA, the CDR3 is TGTGCCAGCATCCCATCGCCCCAGAACCACCAAGAGACCCAGTACTTC. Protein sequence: CASIPSPQNHQETQYF.

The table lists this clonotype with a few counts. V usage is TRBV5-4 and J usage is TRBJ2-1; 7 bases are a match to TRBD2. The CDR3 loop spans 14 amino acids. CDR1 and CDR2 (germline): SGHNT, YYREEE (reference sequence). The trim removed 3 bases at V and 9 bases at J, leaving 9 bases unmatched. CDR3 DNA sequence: TGTGCCAGCAGCTGGGGAGGGGCCGCCACTGAGCAGTTCTTC. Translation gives CASSWGGAATEQFF.

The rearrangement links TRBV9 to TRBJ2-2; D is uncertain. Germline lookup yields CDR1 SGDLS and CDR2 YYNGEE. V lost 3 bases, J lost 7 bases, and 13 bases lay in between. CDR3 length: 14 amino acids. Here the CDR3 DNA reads TGTGCCAGCAGCGCCGCGCTGGGTGGCGGGGAGCTGTTTTTT. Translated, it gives CASSAALGGGELFF.

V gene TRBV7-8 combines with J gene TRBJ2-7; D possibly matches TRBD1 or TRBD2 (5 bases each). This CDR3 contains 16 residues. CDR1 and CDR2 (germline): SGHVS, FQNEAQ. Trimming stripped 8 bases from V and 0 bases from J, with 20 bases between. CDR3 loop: CASLLGVKESSYEQYF. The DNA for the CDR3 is TGTGCCAGCCTTTTGGGGGTAAAGGAAAGCTCCTACGAGCAGTACTTC.

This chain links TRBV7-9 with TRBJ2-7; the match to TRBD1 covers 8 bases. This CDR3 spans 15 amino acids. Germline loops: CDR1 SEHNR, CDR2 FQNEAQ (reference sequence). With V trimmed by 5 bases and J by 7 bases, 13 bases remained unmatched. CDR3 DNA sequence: TGTGCCAGCAGCCAACCGGACAGGGAGGTATGGGAGCAGTACTTC. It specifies CASSQPDREVWEQYF.

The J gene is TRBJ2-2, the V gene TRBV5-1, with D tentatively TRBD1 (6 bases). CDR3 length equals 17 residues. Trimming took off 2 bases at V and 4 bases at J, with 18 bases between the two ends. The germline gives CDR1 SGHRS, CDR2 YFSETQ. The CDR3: CASSFRETGRGTGELFF. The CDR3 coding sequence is TGCGCCAGCAGCTTTCGTGAGACAGGCCGAGGCACCGGGGAGCTGTTTTTT.

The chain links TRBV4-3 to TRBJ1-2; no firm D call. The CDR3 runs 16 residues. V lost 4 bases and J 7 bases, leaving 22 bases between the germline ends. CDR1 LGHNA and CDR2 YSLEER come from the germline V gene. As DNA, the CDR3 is TGCGCCAGCAGCCCGATCCCAAGGGAAGGATCGGGTGGCTACACCTTC. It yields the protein CASSPIPREGSGGYTF.

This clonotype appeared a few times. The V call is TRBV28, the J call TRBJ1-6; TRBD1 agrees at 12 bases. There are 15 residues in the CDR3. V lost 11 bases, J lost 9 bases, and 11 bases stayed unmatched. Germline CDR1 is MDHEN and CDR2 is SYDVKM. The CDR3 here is CASSPGQGAGSPLHF. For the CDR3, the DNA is TGTGCCTCCTCCCCGGGACAGGGGGCCGGTTCACCCCTCCACTTT.

The CDR3 DNA is TGTGCCACCAGCAGAGACCGGGTTATGGGGGAATACAATGAGCAGTTCTTC. Amino acids: CATSRDRVMGEYNEQFF. The rearrangement joins TRBV15 to TRBJ2-1; D possibly uses TRBD1 or TRBD2 (5 bases each). This CDR3 contains 17 residues. CDR1 and CDR2 from the germline V gene are LNHNV and YYDKDF (reference sequence). Trimming cost V 0 bases and J 4 bases, with 16 bases left between them.

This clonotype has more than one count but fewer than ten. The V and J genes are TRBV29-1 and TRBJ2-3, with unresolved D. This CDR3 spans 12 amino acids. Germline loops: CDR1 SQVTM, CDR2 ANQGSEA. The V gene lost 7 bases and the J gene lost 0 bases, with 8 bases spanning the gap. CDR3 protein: CSAATSTDTQYF. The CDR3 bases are TGCAGCGCAGCGACTAGCACAGATACGCAGTATTTT.

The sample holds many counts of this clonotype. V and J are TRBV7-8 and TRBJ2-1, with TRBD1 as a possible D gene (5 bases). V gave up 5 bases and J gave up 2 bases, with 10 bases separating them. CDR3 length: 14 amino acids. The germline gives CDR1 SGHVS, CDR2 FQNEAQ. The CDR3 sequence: CASSQQDAYNEQFF. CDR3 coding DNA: TGTGCCAGCAGCCAACAGGATGCCTACAATGAGCAGTTCTTC.

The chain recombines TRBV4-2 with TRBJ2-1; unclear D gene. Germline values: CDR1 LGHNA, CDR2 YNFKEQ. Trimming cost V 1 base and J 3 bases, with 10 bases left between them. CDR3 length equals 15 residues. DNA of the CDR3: TGTGCCAGCAGCCAAGCTAGACCGGGCTACAATGAGCAGTTCTTC. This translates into CASSQARPGYNEQFF.

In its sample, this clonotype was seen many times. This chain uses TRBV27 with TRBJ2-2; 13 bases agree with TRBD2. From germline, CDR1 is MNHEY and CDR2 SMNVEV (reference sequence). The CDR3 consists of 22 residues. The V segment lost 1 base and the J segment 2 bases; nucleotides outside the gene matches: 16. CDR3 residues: CASSLYLPGLAGTNTNTGELFF. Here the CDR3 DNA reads TGTGCCAGCAGTTTATACCTACCGGGACTAGCGGGAACCAATACTAACACCGGGGAGCTGTTTTTT.

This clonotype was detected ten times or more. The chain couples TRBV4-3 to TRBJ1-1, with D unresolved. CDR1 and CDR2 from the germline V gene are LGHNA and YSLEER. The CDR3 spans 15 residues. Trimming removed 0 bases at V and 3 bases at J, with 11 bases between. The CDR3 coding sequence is TGCGCCAGCAGCCAAGAATCCCGTGGGGACACTGAAGCTTTCTTT. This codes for CASSQESRGDTEAFF.

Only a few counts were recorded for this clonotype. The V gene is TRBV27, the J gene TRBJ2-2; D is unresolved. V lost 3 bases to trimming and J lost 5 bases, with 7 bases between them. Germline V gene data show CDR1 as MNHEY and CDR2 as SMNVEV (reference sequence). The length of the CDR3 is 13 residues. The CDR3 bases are TGTGCCAGCAGTTTCGTTGAAACCGGGGAGCTGTTTTTT. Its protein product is CASSFVETGELFF.

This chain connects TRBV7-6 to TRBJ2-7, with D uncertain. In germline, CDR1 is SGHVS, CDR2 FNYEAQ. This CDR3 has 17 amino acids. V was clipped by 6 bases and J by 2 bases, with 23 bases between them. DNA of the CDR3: TGTGCCAGCAGTCCTATCATACGGCAGGCTCTCACCTACGAGCAGTACTTC. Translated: CASSPIIRQALTYEQYF.